Listed below are T cell receptor beta chains from one sample, sequenced in a study of blood T cell repertoires in COVID-19. Method: immunoSEQ multiplex PCR; TCRdb's copy keeps in-frame clones and lacks some. The table records roughly 47,000 clones, 75% to 90% of them present only once. Material: peripheral blood. These receptors all come from an elderly woman with COVID-19, enrolled during active disease. Each CDR3 is given with its conserved first and last residue. Size is stated for part of the rows, as once, few or many counts, or as a class when the clone is expanded.

V: TRBV12-1; size: NA; J: TRBJ1-5; CDR3: CASSLHTGSGNQPQHF
V: TRBV23-1; size: NA; J: TRBJ1-6; CDR3: CASSQSRTGGGSPLHF
V: TRBV7-3; size: once; J: TRBJ2-3; CDR3: CASSLRGQGTDTQYF
V: TRBV3-1/TRBV3-2; size: NA; J: TRBJ2-1; CDR3: CASSQGWRFYNEQFF
V: TRBV5-1; size: NA; J: TRBJ2-2; CDR3: CASSSGQYTGELFF
V: TRBV2; size: NA; J: TRBJ1-1; CDR3: CASSEKGVRGMNTEAFF
V: TRBV12-3/TRBV12-4; size: NA; J: TRBJ2-5; CDR3: CASSLRGKETQYF
V: TRBV19; size: NA; J: TRBJ2-5; CDR3: CASSRSGLPAETQYF
V: TRBV27; size: NA; J: TRBJ2-1; CDR3: CASGRLDAYNEQFF
V: TRBV3-1/TRBV3-2; size: NA; J: TRBJ2-3; CDR3: CASRRDSTDTQYF
V: TRBV12-5; size: NA; J: TRBJ2-7; CDR3: CASGLVNTGSVYEQYF
V: TRBV3-1/TRBV3-2; size: NA; J: TRBJ2-5; CDR3: CASSRRESGETQYF